The sequence of this T cell receptor beta chain was determined in a study of control samples from healthy donors and cancer patients. Germline CDR1 is MNHNS and CDR2 is SASEGT. The CDR3 contains 14 residues. V was trimmed by 2 bases and J by 5 bases, leaving 9 bases between them. Here immunoSEQ multiplex PCR was the method, and the copy in TCRdb shows in-frame clones only, minus some. The sample yields around 85,000 clones, approximately 94% seen once. The origin of this receptor is a woman in her late teens or twenties in good health. V is TRBV6-1 and J is TRBJ2-2, with a possible D match to TRBD1 (5 bases). Sequenced input: blood. In nucleotides, the CDR3 is TGTGCCAGCAGTGAACAGGGTTATACCGGGGAGCTGTTTTTT. This encodes CASSEQGYTGELFF.